This T cell receptor beta chain emerged from a study of T cells in localized non-small cell lung cancer. Regarding the study as a whole: The study found T cell clonality highest in uninvolved adjacent lung, above tumor.

This clone was seen a few times. The target antigen is unknown. Sequenced by immunoSEQ multiplex PCR; TCRdb stores in-frame clones only, minus some. The sample records around 48,000 clones, approximately 80% being singletons. The receptor comes from a man aged 40 to 69 with stage I squamous cell lung carcinoma. The source material was peripheral blood, sampled before any cancer treatment.

CDR3 loop: CASQSGTNYGYTF. The CDR3 bases are TGTGCCAGCCAGTCTGGCACTAACTATGGCTACACCTTC. The chain combines TRBV19 with TRBJ1-2; D gene uncertain. Trimming shortened V by 9 bases and J by 0 bases, and 11 bases separated the two germline ends. Germline V gene data show CDR1 as LNHDA and CDR2 as SQIVND (reference sequence). There are 13 residues in the CDR3.